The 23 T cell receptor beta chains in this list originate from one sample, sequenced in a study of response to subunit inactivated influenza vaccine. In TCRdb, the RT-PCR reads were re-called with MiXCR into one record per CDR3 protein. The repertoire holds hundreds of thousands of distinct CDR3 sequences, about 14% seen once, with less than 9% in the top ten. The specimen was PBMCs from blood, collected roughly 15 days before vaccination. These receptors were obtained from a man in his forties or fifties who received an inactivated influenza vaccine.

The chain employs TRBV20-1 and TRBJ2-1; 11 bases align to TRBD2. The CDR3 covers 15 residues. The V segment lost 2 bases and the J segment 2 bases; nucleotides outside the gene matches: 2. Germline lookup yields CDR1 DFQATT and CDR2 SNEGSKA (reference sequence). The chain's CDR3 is CSARPTSGTYNEQFF. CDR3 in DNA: TGCAGTGCTAGACCGACTAGCGGGACCTACAATGAGCAGTTCTTC.

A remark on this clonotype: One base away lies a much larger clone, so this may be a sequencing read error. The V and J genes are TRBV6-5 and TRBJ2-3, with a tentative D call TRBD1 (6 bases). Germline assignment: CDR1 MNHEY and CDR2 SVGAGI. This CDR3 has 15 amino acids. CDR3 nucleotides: TGTGCCAGCAGTTCCCGGACAGCTAGCACAGCTACGCAGTATTTT. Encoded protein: CASSSRTASTATQYF.

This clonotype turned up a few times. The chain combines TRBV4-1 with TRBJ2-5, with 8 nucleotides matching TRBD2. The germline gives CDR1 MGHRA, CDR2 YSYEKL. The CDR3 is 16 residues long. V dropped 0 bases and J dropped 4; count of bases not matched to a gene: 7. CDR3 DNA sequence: TGCGCCAGCAGCCAAGATCAAGCGGGGGCTGGAGAGACCCAGTACTTC. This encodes CASSQDQAGAGETQYF.

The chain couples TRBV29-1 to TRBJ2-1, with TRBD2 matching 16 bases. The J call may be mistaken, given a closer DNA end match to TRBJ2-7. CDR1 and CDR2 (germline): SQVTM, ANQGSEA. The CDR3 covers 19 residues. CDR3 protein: CSVEGLGQGLAGGYNEQYF. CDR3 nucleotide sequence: TGCAGCGTTGAAGGACTAGGACAGGGACTAGCGGGAGGGTACAATGAGCAGTACTTC.

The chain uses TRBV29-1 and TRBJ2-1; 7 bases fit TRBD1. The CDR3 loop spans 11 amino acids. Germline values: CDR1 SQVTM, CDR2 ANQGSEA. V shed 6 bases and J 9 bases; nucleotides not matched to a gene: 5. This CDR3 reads CSVVTGAEQFF. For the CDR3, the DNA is TGCAGCGTAGTAACAGGGGCTGAGCAGTTCTTC.

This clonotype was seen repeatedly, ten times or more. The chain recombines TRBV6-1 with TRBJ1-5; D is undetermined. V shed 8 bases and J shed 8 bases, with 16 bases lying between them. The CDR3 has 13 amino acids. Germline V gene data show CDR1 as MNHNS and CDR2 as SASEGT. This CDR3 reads CASGRASVEPQHF. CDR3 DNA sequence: TGTGCCAGCGGAAGAGCTTCTGTGGAGCCCCAGCATTTT.

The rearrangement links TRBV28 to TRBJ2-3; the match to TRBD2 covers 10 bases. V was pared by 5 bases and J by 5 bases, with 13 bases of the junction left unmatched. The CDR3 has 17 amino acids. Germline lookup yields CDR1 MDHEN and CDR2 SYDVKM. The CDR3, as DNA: TGTGCCAGCAGTCCTCAGGGACTAGCGAGAGGTGGAGATACGCAGTATTTT. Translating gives CASSPQGLARGGDTQYF. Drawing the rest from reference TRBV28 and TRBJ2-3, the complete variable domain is DVKVTQSSRYLVKRTGEKVFLECVQDMDHENMFWYRQDPGLGLRLIYFSYDVKMKEKGDIPEGYSVSREKKERFSLILESASTNQTSMYLCASSPQGLARGGDTQYFGPGTRLTVL.

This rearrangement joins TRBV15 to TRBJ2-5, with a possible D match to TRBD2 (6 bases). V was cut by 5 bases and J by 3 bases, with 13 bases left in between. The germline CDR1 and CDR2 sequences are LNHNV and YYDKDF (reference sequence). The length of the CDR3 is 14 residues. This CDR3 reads CATSHSGQKETQYF. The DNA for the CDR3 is TGTGCCACCAGCCATAGCGGCCAGAAAGAGACCCAGTACTTC.

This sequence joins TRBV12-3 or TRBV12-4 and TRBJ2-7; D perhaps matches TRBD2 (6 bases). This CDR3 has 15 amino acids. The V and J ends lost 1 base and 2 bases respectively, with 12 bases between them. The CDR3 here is CASSLGMGGAYEQYF. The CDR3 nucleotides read TGTGCCAGCAGTTTAGGGATGGGAGGCGCCTACGAGCAGTACTTC.

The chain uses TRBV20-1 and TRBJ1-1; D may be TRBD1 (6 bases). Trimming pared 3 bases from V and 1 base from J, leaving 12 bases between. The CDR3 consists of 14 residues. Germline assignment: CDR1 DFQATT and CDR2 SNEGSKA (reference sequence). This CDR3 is CSASQGRTNTEAFF. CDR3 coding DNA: TGCAGTGCTAGTCAGGGGCGTACGAACACTGAAGCTTTCTTT.

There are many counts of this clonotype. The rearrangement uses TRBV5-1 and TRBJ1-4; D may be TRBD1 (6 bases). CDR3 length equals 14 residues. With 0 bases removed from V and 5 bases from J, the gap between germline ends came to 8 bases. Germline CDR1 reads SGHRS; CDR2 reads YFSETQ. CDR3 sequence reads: CASSLAGGNEKLFF. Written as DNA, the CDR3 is TGCGCCAGCAGCTTGGCTGGGGGCAATGAAAAACTGTTTTTT.

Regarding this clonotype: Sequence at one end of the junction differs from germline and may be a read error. CDR3 amino acids: CAISQGRARGKTQYF. Here the CDR3 DNA reads TGTGCCATCAGCCAAGGACGGGCCCGGGGGAAGACCCAGTACTTC. This rearrangement joins TRBV5-6 to TRBJ2-5; tentatively, D is TRBD2 (6 bases). The length of the CDR3 is 15 residues. CDR1 and CDR2 from the germline V gene are SGHDT and YYEEEE.

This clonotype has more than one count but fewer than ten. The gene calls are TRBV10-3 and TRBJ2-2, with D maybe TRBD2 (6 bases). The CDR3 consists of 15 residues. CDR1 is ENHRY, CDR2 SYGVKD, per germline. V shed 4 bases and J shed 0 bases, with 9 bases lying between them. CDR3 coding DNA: TGTGCCATCAGTGTTGGGGGGACGAACACCGGGGAGCTGTTTTTT. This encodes CAISVGGTNTGELFF.

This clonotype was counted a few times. This CDR3 is CATSDQTSTGELFF. The CDR3 DNA is TGTGCCACCAGTGATCAGACTAGCACCGGGGAGCTGTTTTTT. This sequence joins TRBV24-1 and TRBJ2-2; D is perhaps TRBD2 (6 bases). Trimming took off 3 bases at V and 4 bases at J, with 8 bases between the two ends. Per the germline V gene, CDR1 is KGHDR and CDR2 is SFDVKD. The CDR3 sequence is 14 residues long.

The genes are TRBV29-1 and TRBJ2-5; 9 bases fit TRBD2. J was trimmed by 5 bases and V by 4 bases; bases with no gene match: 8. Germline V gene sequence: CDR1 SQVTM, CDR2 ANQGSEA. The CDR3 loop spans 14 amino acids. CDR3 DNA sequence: TGCAGCGTTGGGGGCGGGGGGGCCGGCGAGACCCAGTACTTC. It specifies CSVGGGGAGETQYF.

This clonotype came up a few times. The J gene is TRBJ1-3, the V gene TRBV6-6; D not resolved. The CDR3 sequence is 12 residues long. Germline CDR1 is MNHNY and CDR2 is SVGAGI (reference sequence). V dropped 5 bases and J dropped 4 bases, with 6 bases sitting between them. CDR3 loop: CASSPTGNTIYF. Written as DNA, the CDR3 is TGTGCCAGCAGTCCCACCGGAAACACCATATATTTT.

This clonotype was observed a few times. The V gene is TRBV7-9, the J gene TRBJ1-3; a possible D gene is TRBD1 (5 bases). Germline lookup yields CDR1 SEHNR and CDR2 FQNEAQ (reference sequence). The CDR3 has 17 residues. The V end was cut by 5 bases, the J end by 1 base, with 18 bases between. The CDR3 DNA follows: TGTGCCAGCAGCCTACTGCCCGGGGCAGATTCTGGAAACACCATATATTTT. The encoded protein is CASSLLPGADSGNTIYF. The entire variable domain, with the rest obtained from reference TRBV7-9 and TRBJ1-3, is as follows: DTGVSQNPRHKITKRGQNVTFRCDPISEHNRLYWYRQTLGQGPEFLTYFQNEAQLEKSRLLSDRFSAERPKGSFSTLEIQRTEQGDSAMYLCASSLLPGADSGNTIYFGEGSWLTVV.

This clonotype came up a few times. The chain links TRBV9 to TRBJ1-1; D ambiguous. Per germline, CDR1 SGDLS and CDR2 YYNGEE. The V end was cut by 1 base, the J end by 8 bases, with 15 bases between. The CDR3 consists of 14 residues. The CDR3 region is CASSVTPDNFEAFF. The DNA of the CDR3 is TGTGCCAGCAGCGTAACCCCAGACAATTTCGAAGCTTTCTTT.

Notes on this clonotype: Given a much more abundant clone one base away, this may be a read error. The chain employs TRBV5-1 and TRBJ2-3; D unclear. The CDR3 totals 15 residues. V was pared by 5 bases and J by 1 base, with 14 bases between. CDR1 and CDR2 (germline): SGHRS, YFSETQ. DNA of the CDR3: TGCGCCAGCAGAGTCGGGCCAGCGTGCACAGATACGCAGTATTTT. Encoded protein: CASRVGPACTDTQYF.

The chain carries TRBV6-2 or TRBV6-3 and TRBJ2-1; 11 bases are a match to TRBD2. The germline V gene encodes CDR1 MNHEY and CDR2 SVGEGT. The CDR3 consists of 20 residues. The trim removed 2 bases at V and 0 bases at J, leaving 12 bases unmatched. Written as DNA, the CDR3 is TGTGCCAGCAGTTACCCAGGGAGTAGCGGGGGGGCTCGCTCCTACAATGAGCAGTTCTTC. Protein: CASSYPGSSGGARSYNEQFF.

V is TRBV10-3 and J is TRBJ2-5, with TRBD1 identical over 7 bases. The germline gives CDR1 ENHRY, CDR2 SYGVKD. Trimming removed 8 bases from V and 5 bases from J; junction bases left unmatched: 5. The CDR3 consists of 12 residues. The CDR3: CAISTGKETQYF. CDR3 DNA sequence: TGTGCCATCTCGACAGGGAAGGAGACCCAGTACTTC.

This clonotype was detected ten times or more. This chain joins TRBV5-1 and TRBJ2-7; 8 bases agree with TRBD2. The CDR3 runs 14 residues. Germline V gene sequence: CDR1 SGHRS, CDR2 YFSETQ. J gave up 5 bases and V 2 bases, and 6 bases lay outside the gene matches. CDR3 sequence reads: CASSLGAGVHEQYF. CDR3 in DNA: TGCGCCAGCAGCTTAGGAGCGGGAGTCCACGAGCAGTACTTC.

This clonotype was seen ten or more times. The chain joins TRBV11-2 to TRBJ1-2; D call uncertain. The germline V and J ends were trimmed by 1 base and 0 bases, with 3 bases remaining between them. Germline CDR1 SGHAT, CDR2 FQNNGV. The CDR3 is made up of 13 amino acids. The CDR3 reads CASSLVTNYGYTF. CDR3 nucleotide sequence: TGTGCCAGCAGCTTAGTTACTAACTATGGCTACACCTTC.